The sequence of this T cell receptor (beta chain) was determined in a study of Tregs in tolerant kidney transplant recipients. In the study overall: Related graft donors supplied nonmyeloablative bone marrow transplants, and mixed chimerism was transient. Findings and limits, study-wide: Tregs expanded with activated donor B cells seemed most donor-specific.

Trimming shortened V by 6 bases and J by 0 bases, and 12 bases separated the two germline ends. The germline CDR1 and CDR2 sequences are MNHEY and SVGAGI. This CDR3 is built from 15 residues. Of note for this clone: Its antigen is not identified.

Unstimulated Tregs (CD4+CD25+CD127-) and CD4+CD25- non-Tregs were sorted from PBMCs. Sequencing used immunoSEQ multiplex PCR; TCRdb keeps in-frame clones, though not all of them. The sample contains over 50,000 clones, 70% to 90% of which appear only once. The TCR comes from a human donor who received a combined kidney and bone marrow transplant. Sequencing was performed on Tregs from blood, taken before the transplant. This chain uses TRBV6-5 with TRBJ1-3, with D perhaps TRBD1 (5 bases). DNA of the CDR3: TGTGCCAGCAGGCCAACAGGATCCTCTGGAAACACCATATATTTT. This sequence encodes CASRPTGSSGNTIYF.